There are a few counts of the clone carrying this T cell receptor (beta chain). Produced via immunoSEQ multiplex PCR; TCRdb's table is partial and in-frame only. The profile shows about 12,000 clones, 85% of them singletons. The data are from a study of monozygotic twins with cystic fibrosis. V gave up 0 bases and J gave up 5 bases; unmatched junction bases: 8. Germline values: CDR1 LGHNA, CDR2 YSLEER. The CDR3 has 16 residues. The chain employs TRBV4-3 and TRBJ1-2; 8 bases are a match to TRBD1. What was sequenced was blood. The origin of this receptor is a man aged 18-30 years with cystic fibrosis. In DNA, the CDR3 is TGCGCCAGCAGCCAAGATCCCCAGGGGGCAAGGTATGGCTACACCTTC. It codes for CASSQDPQGARYGYTF.